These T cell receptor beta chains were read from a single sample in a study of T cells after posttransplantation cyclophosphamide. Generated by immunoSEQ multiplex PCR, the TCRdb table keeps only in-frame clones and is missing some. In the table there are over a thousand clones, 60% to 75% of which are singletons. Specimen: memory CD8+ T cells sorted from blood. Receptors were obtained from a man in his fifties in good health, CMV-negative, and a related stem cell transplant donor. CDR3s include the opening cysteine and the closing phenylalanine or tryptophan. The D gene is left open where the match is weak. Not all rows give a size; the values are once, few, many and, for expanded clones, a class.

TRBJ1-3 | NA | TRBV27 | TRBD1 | TGTGCCAGCAGCGAGAGACAGGGGATTTCGGGAAACACCATATATTTT | CASSERQGISGNTIYF
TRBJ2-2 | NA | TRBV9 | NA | TGTGCCAGCAGCGCTCCAGCGAACACCGGGGAGCTGTTTTTT | CASSAPANTGELFF
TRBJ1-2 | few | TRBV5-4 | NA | TGTGCCAGCAGCGACGAATGGGACAAGCTCTATGGCTACACCTTC | CASSDEWDKLYGYTF
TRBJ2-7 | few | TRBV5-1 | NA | TGCGCCAGCAGCCAACCGGGACAAGAGACCCACGAGCAGTACTTC | CASSQPGQETHEQYF
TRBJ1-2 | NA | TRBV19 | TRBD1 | TGTGCCAGTAGTAGAGGGACAGGGGGCGTTGGCTACACCTTC | CASSRGTGGVGYTF
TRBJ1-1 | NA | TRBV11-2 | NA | TGTGCCAGCAGCTTAGACCCGACAGGTTATATGGGTGAAGCTTTCTTT | CASSLDPTGYMGEAFF
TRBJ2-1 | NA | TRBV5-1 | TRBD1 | TGCGCCAGCAGGGGGACAGGGGGCGCCTTCTACAATGAGCAGTTCTTC | CASRGTGGAFYNEQFF
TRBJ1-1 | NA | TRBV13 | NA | TGTGCCAGCAGCTTAGCGGGGGGGAACACTGAAGCTTTCTTT | CASSLAGGNTEAFF
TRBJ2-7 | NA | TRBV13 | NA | TGTGCCAGCAGCGGCCGGGACTCCCGCTACGAGCAGTACTTC | CASSGRDSRYEQYF
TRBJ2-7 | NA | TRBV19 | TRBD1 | TGTGCCAGTAGTATAAAGGACAGGGAAGATTACGAGCAGTACTTC | CASSIKDREDYEQYF
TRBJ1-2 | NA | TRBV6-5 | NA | TGTGCCAGCAGTTACTCGAGGGGGAGGGGGGTTCCAGGCTACACCTTC | CASSYSRGRGVPGYTF
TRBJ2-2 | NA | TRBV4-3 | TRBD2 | TGCGCCAGCAGCCCCGATTTAGCGGGGGAGACCGGGGAGCTGTTTTTT | CASSPDLAGETGELFF
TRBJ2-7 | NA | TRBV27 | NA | TGTGCCAGCAGTGACTCTAAGGTCGAGCAGTACTTC | CASSDSKVEQYF
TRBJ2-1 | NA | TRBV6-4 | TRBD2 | TGTGCCAGCAGTGACTCGCCTAGCGGATCCTACAATGAGCAGTTCTTC | CASSDSPSGSYNEQFF
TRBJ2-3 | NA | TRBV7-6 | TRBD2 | TGTGCCAGCAGCTTTGCGGGGGGTAGCACAGATACGCAGTATTTT | CASSFAGGSTDTQYF
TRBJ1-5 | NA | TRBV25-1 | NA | TGTGCCAGCAGTGAAGGTGCAGGTTATAGCAATCAGCCCCAGCATTTT | CASSEGAGYSNQPQHF
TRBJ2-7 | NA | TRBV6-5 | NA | TGTGCCAGCAGGAACCTAGCCGAGCAGTACTTC | CASRNLAEQYF
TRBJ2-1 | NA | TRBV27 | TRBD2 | TGTGCCAGCAGTTTTAGCGGGAGTGGTTCCTACAATGAGCAGTTCTTC | CASSFSGSGSYNEQFF
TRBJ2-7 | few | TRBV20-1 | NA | TGCAGTGCTAGAGAGGGCCACGAGCAGTACTTC | CSAREGHEQYF
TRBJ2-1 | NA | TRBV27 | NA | TGTGCCAGCCGGAAGGGGGGGGTTAACAATGAGCAGTTCTTC | CASRKGGVNNEQFF
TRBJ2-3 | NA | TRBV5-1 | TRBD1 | TGCGCCAGCAGCTCAATCCGGGACAGCGGCACAGATACGCAGTACTTT | CASSSIRDSGTDTQYF
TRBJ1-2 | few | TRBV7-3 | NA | TGTGCCAGCAGCCCCGGGGTAGGGGAGGGTTATGGCTACACCTTC | CASSPGVGEGYGYTF
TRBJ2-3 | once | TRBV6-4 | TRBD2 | TGTGCCAGCGCCAGAACTAGCGGGGGGGCCGCAGATACGCAGTATTTT | CASARTSGGAADTQYF
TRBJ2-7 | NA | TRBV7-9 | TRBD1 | TGTGCCAGCAGCTTAGCCTCAACAGGGGCCGAGCAGTACTTC | CASSLASTGAEQYF
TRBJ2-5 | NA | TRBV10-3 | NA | TGTGCCATCAGTGAACAGCGGGAAGAGACCCAGTACTTC | CAISEQREETQYF
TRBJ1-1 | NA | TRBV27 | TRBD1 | TGTGCCAGCAGTTTAATGGACAGGGGCACTGAAGCTTTCTTT | CASSLMDRGTEAFF
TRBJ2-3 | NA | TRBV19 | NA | TGTGCCAGTAAAGGCCTAGCGACCCACACAGATACGCAGTATTTT | CASKGLATHTDTQYF
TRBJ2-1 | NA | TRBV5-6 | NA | TGTGCCAGCAGCCCCGGGGGGCCCTCGATACACAGCTCCTACAATGAGCAGTTCTTC | CASSPGGPSIHSSYNEQFF
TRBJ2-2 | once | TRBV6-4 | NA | TGTGCCAGCAGTGACAGACTCCTTGGCGCCGGGGAGCTGTTTTTT | CASSDRLLGAGELFF
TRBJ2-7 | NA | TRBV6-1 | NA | TGTGCCAGCAGCCCGGGACTCCTCGGGGAGCAGTACTTC | CASSPGLLGEQYF
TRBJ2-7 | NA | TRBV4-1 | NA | TGCGCCAGCAGCCAACACCAGGGGAACGCAGGATACGAGCAGTACTTC | CASSQHQGNAGYEQYF
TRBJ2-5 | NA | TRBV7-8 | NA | TGTGCCAGCAGCTTAGGCGGGGGCCACGGAGAGACCCAGTACTTC | CASSLGGGHGETQYF
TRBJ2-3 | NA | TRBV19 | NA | TGTGCCAGTAGCCTCGGGACAACAAGCACAGATACGCAGTATTTT | CASSLGTTSTDTQYF
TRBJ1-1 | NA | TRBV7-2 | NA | TGTGCCAGCAGCCTGGACACCCCCGTGAACACTGAAGCTTTCTTT | CASSLDTPVNTEAFF
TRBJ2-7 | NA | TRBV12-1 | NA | TGTGCCAGCCCCTTTGGAGACTCGAGGGAGCAGTACTTC | CASPFGDSREQYF
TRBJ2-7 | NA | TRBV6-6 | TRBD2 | TGTGCCAGCAGTGCGGGGCTGCGGGGGGAGCAGTACTTC | CASSAGLRGEQYF
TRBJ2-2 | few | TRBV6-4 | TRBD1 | TGTGCCAGCAGCCGGGACAGGGGGCTCGGCACCGGGGAGCTGTTTTTT | CASSRDRGLGTGELFF
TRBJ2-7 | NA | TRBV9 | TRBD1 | TGTGCCAGCAGCCCCCGGACAGGGAATAGCGAGCAGTACTTC | CASSPRTGNSEQYF
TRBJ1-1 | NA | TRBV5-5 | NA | TGTGCCAGCAGCTTTGGGGGCTTGAACACTGAAGCTTTCTTT | CASSFGGLNTEAFF
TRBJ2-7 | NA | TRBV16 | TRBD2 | TGTGCCAGCAGCCAATCGGGCGGGAGCGGATACGAGCAGTACTTC | CASSQSGGSGYEQYF
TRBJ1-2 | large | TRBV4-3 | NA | TGCGCCAGCAGCCAAGATAGGACCCGGGGCTATGGCTACACCTTC | CASSQDRTRGYGYTF
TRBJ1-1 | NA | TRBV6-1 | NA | TGTGCCAGCAGTCGCAAAGGGGAAGTGAACACTGAAGCTTTCTTT | CASSRKGEVNTEAFF
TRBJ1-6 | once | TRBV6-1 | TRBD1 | TGTGCCAGCTTGGACAGGGAGGGGCATTCCCCCCTCCACTTT | CASLDREGHSPLHF
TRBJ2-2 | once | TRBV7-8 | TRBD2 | TGTGCCAGCAGCTTAAGGGGGGTTAGCGGGATTAACGGGGAGCTGTTTTTT | CASSLRGVSGINGELFF
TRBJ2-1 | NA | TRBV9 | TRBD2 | TGTGCCAGCAGCGCCCGAACCGGGACTACGCACGAGCAGTTCTTC | CASSARTGTTHEQFF